This record looks at one T cell receptor (beta chain) sequence and its context. The record originates from a study of cytomegalovirus exposure and HLA in healthy donors. Trimming took 2 bases from V and 8 from J; bases not matched to a gene: 2. The CDR3 spans 11 residues. The germline gives CDR1 DFQATT, CDR2 SNEGSKA (reference sequence). The primer mix had 60 Vbeta and 13 Jbeta primers. Repertoires were generated with immunoSEQ multiplex PCR, while TCRdb's copy carries only in-frame clones and drops some. The sample has about 230,000 clones, about three quarters seen once. The sample taken for sequencing was PBMCs. The chain is built from TRBV20-1 and TRBJ1-1; 7 bases align to TRBD1. This clonotype originated in a boy between 5 and 17 years old in good health and CMV-seronegative. CDR3 protein: CSARRQGEAFF. As DNA, the CDR3 is TGCAGTGCTAGACGACAGGGAGAAGCTTTCTTT.